This record covers a single T cell receptor beta chain. The sample originates from a study of blood T cell repertoires in COVID-19. Study-wide context: The analysed material was cDNA or gDNA that came from T cells, B-cell-depleted T cells, or PBMCs.

This CDR3 spans 15 amino acids. Germline V lookup: CDR1 KGHDR, CDR2 SFDVKD. After removal of 12 bases from V and 1 base from J, the junction contained 13 bases not matched to a gene. Authors' processing steps: Amplified reference gene primers provided the basis for estimating nucleated cell counts. Profiled with immunoSEQ multiplex PCR; TCRdb holds only in-frame clones, not every one. The DNA was the basis for D and trimming; V, J and clone size are from that table. The data contain roughly 210,000 clones, roughly nine tenths of them singletons. The sequence came from a man aged 70 or older with acute or convalescent COVID-19. The rearrangement joins TRBV24-1 to TRBJ2-7, with 8 bases that match TRBD1. Sequenced input: peripheral blood. In DNA form, the CDR3 reads TGTGCCCCCAATGCCAGGGGGCTTCAGTCCTACGAGCAGTACTTC. Translated, it gives CAPNARGLQSYEQYF.